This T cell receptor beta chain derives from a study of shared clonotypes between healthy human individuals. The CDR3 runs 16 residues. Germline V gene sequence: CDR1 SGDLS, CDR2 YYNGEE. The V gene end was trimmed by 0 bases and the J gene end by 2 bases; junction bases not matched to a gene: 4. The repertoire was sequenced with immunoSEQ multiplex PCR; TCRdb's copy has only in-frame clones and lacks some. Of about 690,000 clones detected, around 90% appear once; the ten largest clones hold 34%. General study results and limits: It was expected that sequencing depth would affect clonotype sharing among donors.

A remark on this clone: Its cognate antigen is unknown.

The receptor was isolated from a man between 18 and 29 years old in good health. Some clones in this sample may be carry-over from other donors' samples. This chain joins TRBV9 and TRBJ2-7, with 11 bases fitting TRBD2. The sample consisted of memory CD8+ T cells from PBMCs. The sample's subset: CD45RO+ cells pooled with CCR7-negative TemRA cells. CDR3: CASSVVPSGGTYEQYF. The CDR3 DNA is TGTGCCAGCAGCGTAGTTCCTAGCGGGGGGACCTACGAGCAGTACTTC. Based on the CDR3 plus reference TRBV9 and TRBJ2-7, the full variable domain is DSGVTQTPKHLITATGQRVTLRCSPRSGDLSVYWYQQSLDQGLQFLIQYYNGEERAKGNILERFSAQQFPDLHSELNLSSLELGDSALYFCASSVVPSGGTYEQYFGPGTRLTVT.